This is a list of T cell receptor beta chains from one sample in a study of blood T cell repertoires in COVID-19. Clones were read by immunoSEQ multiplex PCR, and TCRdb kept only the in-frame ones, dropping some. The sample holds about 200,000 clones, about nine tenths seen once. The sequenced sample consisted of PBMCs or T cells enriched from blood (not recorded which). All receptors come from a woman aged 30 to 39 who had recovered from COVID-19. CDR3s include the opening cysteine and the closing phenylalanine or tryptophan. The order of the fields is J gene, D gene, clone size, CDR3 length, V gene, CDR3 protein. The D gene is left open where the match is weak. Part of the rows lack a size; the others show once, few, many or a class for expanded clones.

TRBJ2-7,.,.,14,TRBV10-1,CASSHPGTYYEQYF
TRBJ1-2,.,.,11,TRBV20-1,CSARDLGGYTF
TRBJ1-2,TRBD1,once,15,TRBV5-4,CASSLSGQGNYGYTF
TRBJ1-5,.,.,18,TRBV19,CASSIDGPRALSNQPQHF
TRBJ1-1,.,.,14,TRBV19,CASTQSLVDTEAFF
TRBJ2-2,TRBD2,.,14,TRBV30,CAWSGLASAGELFF
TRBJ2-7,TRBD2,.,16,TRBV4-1,CASSQPTSGGPHEQYF
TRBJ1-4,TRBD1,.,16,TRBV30,CAWTRTGLALNEKLFF
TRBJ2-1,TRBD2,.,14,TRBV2,CASTRREGRWEQFF
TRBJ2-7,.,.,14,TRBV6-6,CASRVSGTSYEQYF
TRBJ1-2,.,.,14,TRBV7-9,CASRGRQINYGYTF
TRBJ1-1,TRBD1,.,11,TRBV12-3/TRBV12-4,CASSSTGVAFF
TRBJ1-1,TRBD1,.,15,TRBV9,CASSSAGQQNTEAFF
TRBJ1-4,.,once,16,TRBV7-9,CASSTDGQRGNEKLFF
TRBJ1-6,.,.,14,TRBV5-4,CASSLQGINSPLHF
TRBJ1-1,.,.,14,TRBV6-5,CASSPRTDYTEAFF
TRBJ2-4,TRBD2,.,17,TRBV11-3,CASSPRTSGLAKNIQYF
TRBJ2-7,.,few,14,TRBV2,CASTAGGSSYEQYF
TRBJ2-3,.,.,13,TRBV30,CAWSPGSGDTQYF
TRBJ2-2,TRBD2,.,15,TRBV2,CASSQRLAVTGELFF